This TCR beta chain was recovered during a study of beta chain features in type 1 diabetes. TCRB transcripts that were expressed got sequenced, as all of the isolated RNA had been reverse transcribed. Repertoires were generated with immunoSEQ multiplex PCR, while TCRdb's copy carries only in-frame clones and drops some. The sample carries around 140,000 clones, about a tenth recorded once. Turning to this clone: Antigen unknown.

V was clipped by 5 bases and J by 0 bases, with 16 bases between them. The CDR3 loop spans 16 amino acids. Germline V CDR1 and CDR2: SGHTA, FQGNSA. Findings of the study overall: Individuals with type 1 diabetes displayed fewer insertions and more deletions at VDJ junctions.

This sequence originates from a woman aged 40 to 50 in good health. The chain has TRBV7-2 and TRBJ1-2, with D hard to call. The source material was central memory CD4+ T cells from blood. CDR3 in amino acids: CASSTKPPSSNYGYTF. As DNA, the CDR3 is TGTGCCAGCAGCACTAAGCCCCCCTCGTCTAACTATGGCTACACCTTC.